This T cell receptor (beta chain) was profiled in a study of T cell repertoires in cytomegalovirus infection. TCRdb used MiXCR to reprocess the reads, holding one entry per CDR3 protein. The repertoire consists of a few hundred thousand distinct CDR3 sequences, with around 40% occurring once and the leading ten covering about 48%. A remark on this clonotype: As yet, its antigen is unknown.

Germline V lookup: CDR1 MDHEN, CDR2 SYDVKM. Trimming pared 2 bases from V and 6 bases from J, leaving 5 bases between. The length of the CDR3 is 12 residues. The clonotype originates from a human donor in good health (CMV status not recorded). Some clones in this sample may be carry-over from other donors' samples. This rearrangement joins TRBV28 to TRBJ1-5, with D unclear. This sample comprised cultured PBMCs, obtained from culture after CMV antigen stimulation. The CDR3 sequence is CASSLRSQPQHF. In DNA form, the CDR3 reads TGTGCCAGCAGTTTACGGTCTCAGCCCCAGCATTTT.